The rows below give T cell receptor beta chains drawn from one sample of a study of control samples from healthy donors and cancer patients. Profiled with immunoSEQ multiplex PCR; TCRdb holds only in-frame clones, not every one. The table lists around 57,000 clones, approximately 89% of them singletons. The source material was PBMCs. The source of these receptors is a man between 25 and 39 years old with colorectal cancer. Each CDR3 is given with its conserved first and last residue. The D gene is left open where the match is weak. Only part of the rows carry a size: once, few, many, or a class if the clone is expanded.

d_gene: TRBD2
j_gene: TRBJ2-1
abundance: NA
v_gene: TRBV24-1
CDR3nt: TGTGCCACCGGCCCCGCGGGGGGGAGTGAGCAGTTCTTC
CDR3aa: CATGPAGGSEQFF

d_gene: NA
j_gene: TRBJ2-2
abundance: NA
v_gene: TRBV21-1
CDR3nt: TGTGCCTCCCAGAGGGGGGGAACAGGGGCCGGGGAGCTGTTTTTT
CDR3aa: CASQRGGTGAGELFF

d_gene: TRBD1
j_gene: TRBJ2-2
abundance: NA
v_gene: TRBV5-4
CDR3nt: TGTGCCAGCAGCTTAAATCCGGGACAGTCGAACACCGGGGAGCTGTTTTTT
CDR3aa: CASSLNPGQSNTGELFF

d_gene: NA
j_gene: TRBJ2-1
abundance: NA
v_gene: TRBV21-1
CDR3nt: TGTGCCAGCAGCAAACGGGATAGGGGTGCGGACTACAATGAGCAGTTCTTC
CDR3aa: CASSKRDRGADYNEQFF

d_gene: NA
j_gene: TRBJ1-2
abundance: NA
v_gene: TRBV18
CDR3nt: TGTGCCAGCTCACCACTTCGGGACGGTGTCTATGGCTACACCTTC
CDR3aa: CASSPLRDGVYGYTF

d_gene: NA
j_gene: TRBJ1-5
abundance: NA
v_gene: TRBV18
CDR3nt: TGTGCCAGCTCACCACGGGGATCCGGGGGAAGCAATCAGCCCCAGCATTTT
CDR3aa: CASSPRGSGGSNQPQHF

d_gene: TRBD2
j_gene: TRBJ2-3
abundance: NA
v_gene: TRBV29-1
CDR3nt: TGCAGCGTCGCCTCTAGCGGGGGGCGCACAGATACGCAGTATTTT
CDR3aa: CSVASSGGRTDTQYF

d_gene: NA
j_gene: TRBJ1-2
abundance: NA
v_gene: TRBV5-4
CDR3nt: TGTGCCAGCAGTACCGGGACGGAGTATGGCTACACCTTC
CDR3aa: CASSTGTEYGYTF

d_gene: NA
j_gene: TRBJ2-5
abundance: once
v_gene: TRBV7-7
CDR3nt: TGTGCTAGCAGCTTAGACGGCCTTTCGGGAGAGACCCAGTACTTC
CDR3aa: CASSLDGLSGETQYF

d_gene: NA
j_gene: TRBJ1-2
abundance: NA
v_gene: TRBV25-1
CDR3nt: TGTGCCAGCAGTGTCAGGGGCTCCCATGGCTACACCTTC
CDR3aa: CASSVRGSHGYTF

d_gene: NA
j_gene: TRBJ1-1
abundance: once
v_gene: TRBV9
CDR3nt: NA
CDR3aa: CASSVGQGNTEVFF

d_gene: NA
j_gene: TRBJ1-2
abundance: NA
v_gene: TRBV14
CDR3nt: TGTGCCAGCAGCCCAAGTTGGAGCAGGGGTGGCTATGGCTACACCTTC
CDR3aa: CASSPSWSRGGYGYTF

d_gene: NA
j_gene: TRBJ2-6
abundance: NA
v_gene: TRBV6-1
CDR3nt: TGTGCCAGCAGTGAAAGCGGTGGATCTGGGGCCAACGTCCTGACTTTC
CDR3aa: CASSESGGSGANVLTF

d_gene: NA
j_gene: TRBJ2-5
abundance: NA
v_gene: TRBV5-1
CDR3nt: TGCGCCAGCAGCTTGGGAGGGGTGGAGACCCAGTACTTC
CDR3aa: CASSLGGVETQYF

d_gene: NA
j_gene: TRBJ2-1
abundance: NA
v_gene: TRBV5-1
CDR3nt: TGCGCCAGCAGCCCCGACGCGAGCTACAATGAGCAGTTCTTC
CDR3aa: CASSPDASYNEQFF

d_gene: NA
j_gene: TRBJ1-1
abundance: NA
v_gene: TRBV18
CDR3nt: TGTGCCAGCCGACCTTCTGGACAGTCTTACACTGAAGCTTTCTTT
CDR3aa: CASRPSGQSYTEAFF

d_gene: NA
j_gene: TRBJ1-2
abundance: NA
v_gene: TRBV7-2
CDR3nt: TGTGCCAGCAGCCGCACTGATTTAGGTGGCTACACCTTC
CDR3aa: CASSRTDLGGYTF

d_gene: NA
j_gene: TRBJ2-3
abundance: NA
v_gene: TRBV24-1
CDR3nt: TGTGCCACCAGCCCCGGGACAAGCACAGATACGCAGTATTTT
CDR3aa: CATSPGTSTDTQYF

d_gene: NA
j_gene: TRBJ1-1
abundance: NA
v_gene: TRBV7-2
CDR3nt: TGTGCCACCACCACAGATTCCTTT
CDR3aa: CATTTDSF

d_gene: TRBD2
j_gene: TRBJ2-3
abundance: NA
v_gene: TRBV9
CDR3nt: TGTGCCAGCAGCGTAGAGATCTTCAGCGGGGGGGCGACAGATACGCAGTATTTT
CDR3aa: CASSVEIFSGGATDTQYF

d_gene: TRBD1
j_gene: TRBJ1-1
abundance: NA
v_gene: TRBV11-2
CDR3nt: TGTGCCAGCAGCCCCGTACAGGGGAGAACTGAAGCTTTCTTT
CDR3aa: CASSPVQGRTEAFF

d_gene: NA
j_gene: TRBJ1-3
abundance: NA
v_gene: TRBV11-2
CDR3nt: TGTGCCAGCAGCTTAGGGGGACGGCTTTTCTCTGGAAACACCATATATTTT
CDR3aa: CASSLGGRLFSGNTIYF

d_gene: NA
j_gene: TRBJ1-5
abundance: NA
v_gene: TRBV20-1
CDR3nt: TGCAGTGCTAGTACGGGGCGCGGACCCCAGCATTTT
CDR3aa: CSASTGRGPQHF

d_gene: NA
j_gene: TRBJ1-2
abundance: NA
v_gene: TRBV9
CDR3nt: TGTGCCAGCAGCGTAGGAGGAGACAGAGCCTATGGCTACACCTTC
CDR3aa: CASSVGGDRAYGYTF

d_gene: NA
j_gene: TRBJ1-5
abundance: few
v_gene: TRBV19
CDR3nt: TGTGCCAGTAGTACAGTACAGGGTCAGCCCCAGCATTTT
CDR3aa: CASSTVQGQPQHF

d_gene: NA
j_gene: TRBJ1-1
abundance: NA
v_gene: TRBV5-4
CDR3nt: TGTGCCAGCAGCTTGGAAGGAACTGAAGCTTTCTTT
CDR3aa: CASSLEGTEAFF

d_gene: NA
j_gene: TRBJ1-5
abundance: NA
v_gene: TRBV15
CDR3nt: TGTGCCACCAGCAGAGGAGGGAGCAATCAGCCCCAGCATTTT
CDR3aa: CATSRGGSNQPQHF

d_gene: NA
j_gene: TRBJ2-4
abundance: NA
v_gene: TRBV30
CDR3nt: TGTGCCTGGAGTGTACGTGGCAGAGGGAATGAAAACATTCAGTACTTC
CDR3aa: CAWSVRGRGNENIQYF

d_gene: NA
j_gene: TRBJ2-2
abundance: NA
v_gene: TRBV4-1
CDR3nt: TGCGCCAGCAGCCAGCGCGGTTACACCGGGGAGCTGTTTTTT
CDR3aa: CASSQRGYTGELFF

d_gene: TRBD1
j_gene: TRBJ2-7
abundance: once
v_gene: TRBV18
CDR3nt: TGTGCCAGCTCACCACTCGGGACAGGGTCCTACGAGCAGTACTTC
CDR3aa: CASSPLGTGSYEQYF

d_gene: TRBD1
j_gene: TRBJ1-6
abundance: NA
v_gene: TRBV4-1
CDR3nt: TGCGCCAGCAGCGACAGGGGGCGCGTGAAAAATTCACCCCTCCACTTT
CDR3aa: CASSDRGRVKNSPLHF